This T cell receptor (beta chain) was captured by sequencing in a study of patients and donors after allogeneic stem cell transplantation. The CDR3 has 13 residues. The ends lost 7 bases at V and 4 bases at J; junction bases unmatched: 6. In germline, CDR1 is LNHDA, CDR2 SQIVND (reference sequence). TCRdb used MiXCR to reprocess the RT-PCR reads, holding one entry per CDR3 protein. This table holds roughly 960,000 distinct CDR3 sequences, 18% found once. Sequenced: blood, either unsorted or a sorted T cell fraction (not recorded which). This chain uses TRBV19 with TRBJ1-2; 7 bases are a match to TRBD1. The TCR sequence derives from a human donor who was either an allogeneic HSCT recipient or a stem cell or donor lymphocyte infusion donor (not recorded which). It is not recorded whose cells these are; they may come from a transplant donor. CDR3 in amino acids: CASKPGGAYGYTF. The CDR3 DNA sequence: TGTGCCAGTAAGCCAGGGGGAGCCTATGGCTACACCTTC. Variable domain in full (rest from reference TRBV19 and TRBJ1-2): DGGITQSPKYLFRKEGQNVTLSCEQNLNHDAMYWYRQDPGQGLRLIYYSQIVNDFQKGDIAEGYSVSREKKESFPLTVTSAQKNPTAFYLCASKPGGAYGYTFGSGTRLTVV.